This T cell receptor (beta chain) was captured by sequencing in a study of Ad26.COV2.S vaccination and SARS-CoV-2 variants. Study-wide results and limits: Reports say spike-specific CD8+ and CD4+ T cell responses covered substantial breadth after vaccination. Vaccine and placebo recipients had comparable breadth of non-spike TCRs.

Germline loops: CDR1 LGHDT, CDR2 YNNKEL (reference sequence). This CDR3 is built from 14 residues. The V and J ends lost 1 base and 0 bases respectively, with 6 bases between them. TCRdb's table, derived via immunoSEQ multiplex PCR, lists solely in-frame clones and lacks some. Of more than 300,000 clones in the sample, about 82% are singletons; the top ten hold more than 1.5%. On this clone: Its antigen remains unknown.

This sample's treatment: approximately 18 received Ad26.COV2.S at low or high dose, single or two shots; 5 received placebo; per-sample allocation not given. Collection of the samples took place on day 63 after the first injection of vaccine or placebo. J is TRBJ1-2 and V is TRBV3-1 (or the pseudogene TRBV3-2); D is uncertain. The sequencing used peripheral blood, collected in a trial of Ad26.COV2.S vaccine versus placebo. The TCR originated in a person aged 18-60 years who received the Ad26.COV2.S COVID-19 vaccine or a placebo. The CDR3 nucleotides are TGTGCCAGCAGCCAAGTGGAAGCTAACTATGGCTACACCTTC. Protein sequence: CASSQVEANYGYTF.